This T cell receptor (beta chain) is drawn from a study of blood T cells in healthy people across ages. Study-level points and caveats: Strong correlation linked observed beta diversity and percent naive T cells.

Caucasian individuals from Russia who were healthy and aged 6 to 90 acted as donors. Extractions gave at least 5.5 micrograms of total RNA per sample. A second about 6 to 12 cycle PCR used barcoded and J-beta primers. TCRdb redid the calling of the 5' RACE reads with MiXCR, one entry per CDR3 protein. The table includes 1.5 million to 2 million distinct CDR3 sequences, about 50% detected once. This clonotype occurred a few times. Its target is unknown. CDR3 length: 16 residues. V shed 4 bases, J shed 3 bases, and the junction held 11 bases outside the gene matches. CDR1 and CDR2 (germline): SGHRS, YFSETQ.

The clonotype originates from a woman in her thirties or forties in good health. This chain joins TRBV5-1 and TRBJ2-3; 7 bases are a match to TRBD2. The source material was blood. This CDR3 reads CASSARPSGGTDTQYF. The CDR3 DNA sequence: TGCGCCAGCAGCGCCCGGCCTAGCGGAGGGACAGATACGCAGTATTTT.